These 20 T cell receptor beta chains originate from one sample sequenced in a study of Ad26.COV2.S vaccination and SARS-CoV-2 variants. The method was immunoSEQ multiplex PCR; TCRdb's version includes in-frame clones alone and lacks a portion of them. The sample carries approximately 400,000 clones, about 88% recorded once. Treatment here: roughly 20 received Ad26.COV2.S at low or high dose, single or two shots; about 5 received placebo; per-sample allocation not given. Samples came from day 63 after the first vaccine or placebo injection. The sample in question was peripheral blood, obtained in a trial of Ad26.COV2.S vaccine versus placebo. The receptor set was obtained from a person aged 18-60 years who received the Ad26.COV2.S COVID-19 vaccine or a placebo.

Of note for this clone: The same CDR3 arises from other DNA sequences in this sample as well. The CDR3 DNA sequence: TGTGCCAGCAGCCGTGACTCATCCTACGAGCAGTACTTC. Translating it yields CASSRDSSYEQYF. The V call is TRBV7-2, the J call TRBJ2-7; D is unresolved. V lost 5 bases, J lost 1 base, and 9 bases lay in between. Germline V lookup: CDR1 SGHTA, CDR2 FQGNSA. The CDR3 consists of 13 residues.

The chain employs TRBV19 and TRBJ2-5; D not certain. Germline assignment: CDR1 LNHDA and CDR2 SQIVND (reference sequence). The CDR3 loop spans 14 amino acids. V lost 5 bases, J lost 7 bases, and 17 bases lay in between. The CDR3 bases are TGTGCCAGTAGTGCTTCGGGCCTAGTGGGGACCCAGTACTTC. Amino acid sequence: CASSASGLVGTQYF.

The rearrangement uses TRBV7-6 and TRBJ2-2; 8 bases match TRBD1. Per the germline V gene, CDR1 is SGHVS and CDR2 is FNYEAQ. The V and J ends lost 5 bases and 4 bases, in that order; junction bases with no gene match: 3. The CDR3 contains 14 residues. The CDR3 coding sequence is TGTGCCAGCAGCGCTGGGACAGGCACCGGGGAGCTGTTTTTT. It codes for CASSAGTGTGELFF.

CDR3 residues: CASSYFPTVDGYTF. In DNA form, the CDR3 reads TGTGCCAGCAGCTACTTCCCGACTGTGGATGGCTACACCTTC. V is TRBV9 and J is TRBJ1-2, with D uncertain. This CDR3 spans 14 amino acids. V lost 4 bases, J lost 6 bases, and 16 bases lay in between. Germline V gene lookup returns CDR1 SGDLS and CDR2 YYNGEE.

The chain couples TRBV7-2 to TRBJ2-1; a weak D match, TRBD1 (5 bases). Trimming shortened V by 0 bases and J by 6 bases, and 12 bases separated the two germline ends. In germline, CDR1 is SGHTA, CDR2 FQGNSA. This CDR3 has 15 residues. CDR3 residues: CASSLARVLGNEQFF. CDR3 nucleotide sequence: TGTGCCAGCAGCTTAGCCAGGGTGTTGGGCAATGAGCAGTTCTTC.

This chain connects TRBV11-2 to TRBJ2-1, with 10 bases that match TRBD1. CDR3 length: 16 residues. The V and J ends lost 1 base and 4 bases, in that order; junction bases with no gene match: 4. Germline V gene sequence: CDR1 SGHAT, CDR2 FQNNGV. The CDR3 bases are TGTGCCAGCAGCTTAGCCCGGGACAGGGGTTACAATGAGCAGTTCTTC. As protein: CASSLARDRGYNEQFF.

The chain couples TRBV28 to TRBJ2-3; 7 bases are shared with TRBD2. CDR3 length: 17 amino acids. Trimming removed 2 bases from V and 4 bases from J; junction bases left unmatched: 12. The germline V gene has CDR1 MDHEN and CDR2 SYDVKM. The DNA for the CDR3 is TGTGCCAGCAGTTTACGGGTCCGGCGGGAGAGGTCAGATACGCAGTATTTT. It encodes CASSLRVRRERSDTQYF.

The CDR3 sequence is CASSRGMAGIYEQYF. CDR3 DNA sequence: TGTGCCAGCAGCCGAGGGATGGCAGGGATCTACGAGCAGTACTTC. The V and J genes are TRBV3-1 (or the pseudogene TRBV3-2) and TRBJ2-7, with D perhaps assigned TRBD1 or TRBD2 (5 bases each). Deletions cut 4 bases from V and 3 bases from J, with 16 bases between. CDR3 length: 15 residues. Germline CDR1 reads LGHDT; CDR2 reads YNNKEL (reference sequence).

This clone was seen a single time. The J gene is TRBJ1-2, the V gene TRBV23-1; no definite D call. TRBV23-1 is placed among ORFs of uncertain function. The CDR3 has 17 amino acids. Trimming removed 0 bases from V and 5 bases from J, with 19 bases in between. CDR3 bases: TGCGCCAGCAGTCAATCGATCGGTTGGGCAGAAATGTATGGCTACACCTTC. Translating it yields CASSQSIGWAEMYGYTF.

The rearrangement links TRBV10-3 to TRBJ2-7; a weak D match, TRBD1 (6 bases). The germline V and J ends were trimmed by 2 bases and 0 bases, with 11 bases remaining between them. The CDR3 extends over 15 amino acids. CDR1 is ENHRY and CDR2 is SYGVKD in the germline V gene. The CDR3, as DNA: TGTGCCATCAGTGAGGCGGACAGTTACTCCTACGAGCAGTACTTC. Its protein product is CAISEADSYSYEQYF.

This chain connects TRBV9 to TRBJ2-2; TRBD2 aligns across 9 bases. This CDR3 contains 19 residues. Germline CDR1 reads SGDLS; CDR2 reads YYNGEE. Losses at the gene ends were 2 bases for V and 5 bases for J; bases not matched to a gene: 16. The CDR3 here is CASSVLPGREGRRTGELFF. The CDR3 region has the DNA TGTGCCAGCAGCGTCTTACCAGGGCGGGAGGGCCGGCGTACCGGGGAGCTGTTTTTT.

This rearrangement joins TRBV5-1 to TRBJ2-3, with 7 bases aligning to TRBD2. The CDR3 loop spans 16 amino acids. Germline V gene data show CDR1 as SGHRS and CDR2 as YFSETQ. Unmatched junction bases numbered 11, after V lost 4 bases and J lost 3 bases. CDR3 DNA sequence: TGCGCCAGCAGCCGCGATGGGGCGGGAGAAACAGATACGCAGTATTTT. It encodes CASSRDGAGETDTQYF.

The rearrangement joins TRBV27 to TRBJ2-3, with 8 nucleotides matching TRBD2. The length of the CDR3 is 17 residues. Germline trimming cut 0 bases from V and 3 bases from J; bases unmatched to any gene: 8. Germline-derived CDR1 and CDR2 are MNHEY and SMNVEV (reference sequence). The CDR3 DNA sequence: TGTGCCAGCAGTTTATCGTCCGGGACTAGTGAGACAGATACGCAGTATTTT. It specifies CASSLSSGTSETDTQYF.

This clone came up once. The chain couples TRBV2 to TRBJ2-1; 9 bases match TRBD2. The CDR3 is made up of 14 amino acids. The junction had 8 bases not matched to a gene; V was cut back by 7 bases and J by 7 bases. CDR1 is SNHLY, CDR2 FYNNEI, per germline. The CDR3 coding sequence is TGTGCCAGCATGGACGGACTAGCGAGGAATGAGCAGTTCTTC. It is translated as CASMDGLARNEQFF. Full variable domain (outside the CDR3, taken from reference TRBV2 and TRBJ2-1): EPEVTQTPSHQVTQMGQEVILRCVPISNHLYFYWYRQILGQKVEFLVSFYNNEISEKSEIFDDQFSVERPDGSNFTLKIRSTKLEDSAMYFCASMDGLARNEQFFGPGTRLTVL.

The rearrangement links TRBV28 to TRBJ2-1; 7 bases agree with TRBD2. Germline V gene data show CDR1 as MDHEN and CDR2 as SYDVKM. V lost 6 bases, J lost 3 bases, and 11 bases stayed unmatched. The CDR3 is 16 amino acids. The CDR3 DNA is TGTGCCAGCAGCCGACTAGCAGAAATGTTCTACAATGAGCAGTTCTTC. Residues: CASSRLAEMFYNEQFF.

This clone has more than one count but fewer than ten. The chain is built from TRBV3-1 (or the pseudogene TRBV3-2) and TRBJ2-3, with D unresolved. Germline V gene data show CDR1 as LGHDT and CDR2 as YNNKEL (reference sequence). There are 16 residues in the CDR3. V lost 1 base and J lost 4, with 15 bases in between. For the CDR3, the DNA is TGTGCCAGCAGCCAAGTGGGAATCCAAGGTGCAGATACGCAGTATTTT. The encoded protein is CASSQVGIQGADTQYF.

The V and J genes are TRBV18 and TRBJ1-2; the D is unclear. The germline gives CDR1 KGHSH, CDR2 LQKENI. The CDR3 is 12 amino acids. V lost 5 bases and J 0 bases, leaving 4 bases between the germline ends. The CDR3 DNA is TGTGCCAGCTCAGATGCTAACTATGGCTACACCTTC. Translation: CASSDANYGYTF.

V usage is TRBV6-2 or TRBV6-3 and J usage is TRBJ1-4; TRBD1 is a possible D gene (5 bases). Germline CDR1 reads MNHEY; CDR2 reads SVGEGT. V lost 2 bases and J lost 8, with 12 bases in between. The CDR3 runs to 14 residues. The CDR3 sequence is CASSYRGDEEKLFF. CDR3 nucleotides: TGTGCCAGCAGTTACAGAGGGGACGAGGAAAAACTGTTTTTT.

The chain combines TRBV27 with TRBJ1-1, with a possible D match to TRBD1 (5 bases). The CDR3 runs to 15 residues. The germline CDR1 and CDR2 sequences are MNHEY and SMNVEV (reference sequence). The V end was cut by 2 bases, the J end by 1 base, with 11 bases between. Here the CDR3 reads CASSLEGDWNTEAFF. CDR3 bases: TGTGCCAGCAGTTTAGAAGGGGACTGGAACACTGAAGCTTTCTTT.

The V gene is TRBV5-4, the J gene TRBJ2-3; 13 bases match TRBD2. The length of the CDR3 is 20 residues. Germline V gene data show CDR1 as SGHNT and CDR2 as YYREEE (reference sequence). The J segment lost 0 bases and the V segment lost 4 bases, leaving 14 bases of the junction unmatched. CDR3 in DNA: TGTGCCAGCAGCCTCCTACTAGCGGGAGGGCTCCTCTCTAGCACAGATACGCAGTATTTT. The encoded protein is CASSLLLAGGLLSSTDTQYF. Using reference TRBV5-4 and TRBJ2-3 for the parts outside the CDR3, the full variable domain is ETGVTQSPTHLIKTRGQQVTLRCSSQSGHNTVSWYQQALGQGPQFIFQYYREEENGRGNFPPRFSGLQFPNYSSELNVNALELDDSALYLCASSLLLAGGLLSSTDTQYFGPGTRLTVL.